The sequence of this TCR beta chain was determined in a study of CD8+CD57+ T cells in acquired aplastic anemia. On the study more broadly: Recorded DNA amounts for sorted CD4+ and CD8+ cells had an average of around 3.5 ug.

Genomic DNA acted as the template from which TCR beta VDJ combination and CDR3 sequence profiling were carried out. Using its own MiXCR run on the reads, TCRdb lists one record per CDR3 protein. The sample consists of about 160,000 distinct CDR3 sequences, about two thirds of them appearing once. CD8+CD57+ cell expansion had been shown by flow cytometry in patients chosen for sequencing. With regard to this clonotype: What it binds is not known.

Germline values: CDR1 LNHNV, CDR2 YYDKDF (reference sequence). Unmatched junction bases numbered 7, after V lost 7 bases and J lost 3 bases. This CDR3 spans 15 amino acids. Study observations and caveats: Between patients and controls, about 30 CD8+ CDR3 sequences were found in common. With respect to CD8+ Simpson's diversity, patients and controls did not differ significantly.

This TCR derives from a human donor with aplastic anemia. The specimen sequenced was sorted CD4+, CD8+, or CD8+CD57+ T cells (not recorded which) from PBMCs. The rearrangement links TRBV15 to TRBJ2-3, with 10 bases that match TRBD2. DNA of the CDR3: TGTGCCACCACCTGGCAGCGGGGGGGGACAGATACGCAGTATTTT. Translation: CATTWQRGGTDTQYF.